What follows are 26 T cell receptor beta chains derived from one specimen sequenced in a study of blood T cell repertoires in COVID-19. Sequencing used immunoSEQ multiplex PCR; TCRdb keeps in-frame clones, though not all of them. The sample includes about 200,000 clones, 75% to 90% of them seen just once. Material: peripheral blood. The receptors here all came from a woman aged 80 or older with COVID-19, enrolled during active disease.

Note on this clone: Different DNA sequences within this sample yield the same CDR3. The chain couples TRBV18 to TRBJ1-1, with D possibly TRBD1 on 6 matching bases. V shed 3 bases and J shed 2 bases, with 10 bases lying between them. CDR1 is KGHSH, CDR2 LQKENI, per germline. The CDR3 runs 14 residues. Here the CDR3 reads CASSPSRGNTEAFF. CDR3 bases: TGTGCCAGCTCACCCAGCAGGGGTAACACTGAAGCTTTCTTT.

The CDR3 nucleotides read TGTGCCAGCAGTTACCAGCGGTTAGACACCGGGGAGCTGTTTTTT. Translation gives CASSYQRLDTGELFF. The chain links TRBV6-5 to TRBJ2-2; the D gene is possibly TRBD2 (5 bases). The CDR3 contains 15 residues. V lost 2 bases to trimming and J lost 3 bases, with 10 bases between them. Germline V gene sequence: CDR1 MNHEY, CDR2 SVGAGI.

The gene calls are TRBV7-2 and TRBJ2-6; 7 bases line up with TRBD1. V trimming: 8 bases; J trimming: 4 bases; junction bases outside the gene matches: 5. Germline assignment: CDR1 SGHTA and CDR2 FQGNSA. CDR3 size: 14 residues. CDR3 sequence reads: CASETGTGANVLTF. The CDR3 DNA reads as TGTGCCAGCGAGACAGGGACCGGGGCCAACGTCCTGACTTTC.

The genes are TRBV11-2 and TRBJ1-2, with 10 bases that match TRBD1. This CDR3 has 17 residues. Germline V gene data show CDR1 as SGHAT and CDR2 as FQNNGV. Unmatched junction bases numbered 9, after V lost 5 bases and J lost 0 bases. CDR3 coding DNA: TGTGCCAGCAGCCGAGCCGAGGGACAGGGGACTAACTATGGCTACACCTTC. Protein product: CASSRAEGQGTNYGYTF.

The J gene is TRBJ1-2, the V gene TRBV7-9, with 7 bases fitting TRBD1. Germline values: CDR1 SEHNR, CDR2 FQNEAQ (reference sequence). This CDR3 is built from 15 residues. J gave up 13 bases and V 6 bases, and 20 bases lay outside the gene matches. CDR3 sequence reads: CASRPGTATTTLFTF. CDR3 nucleotide sequence: TGTGCCAGCAGGCCCGGGACAGCTACTACAACCCTATTCACCTTC.

This clone was seen only a few times. This chain connects TRBV28 to TRBJ2-7; 7 bases align to TRBD2. The germline CDR1 and CDR2 sequences are MDHEN and SYDVKM. The J segment lost 6 bases and the V segment lost 3 bases, leaving 8 bases of the junction unmatched. The CDR3 loop spans 14 amino acids. CDR3 DNA: TGTGCCAGCAGTTTCCCCCGACTAGCTGCCGAGCAGTACTTC. Translated, it gives CASSFPRLAAEQYF.

The J gene is TRBJ1-2, the V gene TRBV6-6; D is perhaps TRBD1 (6 bases). Trimming cost V 5 bases and J 2 bases, with 24 bases left between them. The CDR3 length is 18 residues. In germline, CDR1 is MNHNY, CDR2 SVGAGI (reference sequence). For the CDR3, the DNA is TGTGCCAGCAGTCCCCACTCCCCCCCAGGGGAGGGAAACTATGGCTACACCTTC. It translates to CASSPHSPPGEGNYGYTF.

The rearrangement links TRBV7-9 to TRBJ1-4; a weak D match, TRBD1 (5 bases). The germline CDR1 and CDR2 sequences are SEHNR and FQNEAQ (reference sequence). Between the trimmed V and J ends, which lost 10 bases and 5 bases, there was a span of 26 bases. This CDR3 region has 17 residues. CDR3 protein: CAITPRARGEANEKLFF. The CDR3 DNA reads TGTGCCATTACGCCTCGGGCCCGAGGGGAGGCGAATGAAAAACTGTTTTTT. The full variable domain, with the rest looked up from reference TRBV7-9 and TRBJ1-4, is DTGVSQNPRHKITKRGQNVTFRCDPISEHNRLYWYRQTLGQGPEFLTYFQNEAQLEKSRLLSDRFSAERPKGSFSTLEIQRTEQGDSAMYLCAITPRARGEANEKLFFGSGTQLSVL.

This chain links TRBV29-1 with TRBJ2-5; possibly TRBD1 for D (5 bases). V dropped 4 bases and J dropped 5 bases, with 11 bases sitting between them. The germline V gene has CDR1 SQVTM and CDR2 ANQGSEA. The CDR3 covers 12 residues. The CDR3 sequence: CSVASGYETQYF. The CDR3 DNA reads TGCAGCGTTGCATCAGGGTACGAGACCCAGTACTTC.

CDR3 nucleotide sequence: TGCAGCGTTGATATGGCTAGCGGGAAGGGGGTGGGCTACGAGCAGTACTTC. This translates into CSVDMASGKGVGYEQYF. The rearrangement uses TRBV29-1 and TRBJ2-7; TRBD2 matches at 9 bases. Germline trimming cut 3 bases from V and 3 bases from J; bases unmatched to any gene: 15. The CDR3 sequence is 17 residues long. Germline-derived CDR1 and CDR2 are SQVTM and ANQGSEA.

This clone was seen more than once but under ten times. The CDR3: CASSINPTGIYGNTIYF. CDR3 in DNA: TGTGCCAGTAGTATAAACCCGACAGGAATCTATGGAAACACCATATATTTT. V gene TRBV19 combines with J gene TRBJ1-3; TRBD1 might be the D (6 bases). The CDR3 contains 17 residues. CDR1 and CDR2 (germline): LNHDA, SQIVND (reference sequence). The germline V and J ends were trimmed by 2 bases and 3 bases, with 17 bases remaining between them.

Details on this clone: Other DNA sequences in this sample translate to the same CDR3. The chain combines TRBV7-8 with TRBJ1-2; 7 nucleotides match TRBD1. Germline V gives CDR1 SGHVS, CDR2 FQNEAQ. With V trimmed by 1 base and J by 5 bases, 4 bases remained unmatched. The CDR3 is made up of 14 amino acids. The CDR3 region is CASSLGGGGYGYTF. In nucleotides, the CDR3 is TGTGCCAGCAGCTTAGGAGGGGGCGGGTATGGCTACACCTTC.

This clone was counted a few times. The chain combines TRBV2 with TRBJ1-1; TRBD1 aligns across 7 bases. Germline loops: CDR1 SNHLY, CDR2 FYNNEI. Unmatched junction bases numbered 14, after V lost 3 bases and J lost 1 base. This CDR3 has 18 residues. CDR3 DNA: TGTGCCAGCAGTGATGTCGGGTGGACAGGAGTAGGGAACACTGAAGCTTTCTTT. This translates into CASSDVGWTGVGNTEAFF.

V is TRBV3-1 (or the pseudogene TRBV3-2) and J is TRBJ1-1; 8 nucleotides line up with TRBD1. Germline CDR1 LGHDT, CDR2 YNNKEL (reference sequence). The J segment lost 5 bases and the V segment lost 5 bases, leaving 10 bases of the junction unmatched. The CDR3 has 15 amino acids. In nucleotides, the CDR3 is TGTGCCAGCAGCAACCCTTGGACAGGGTCGACTGAAGCTTTCTTT. It translates to CASSNPWTGSTEAFF.

This clone was detected only once. The chain employs TRBV19 and TRBJ1-4; D is unresolved. V was cut by 5 bases and J by 6 bases, with 16 bases left in between. Germline assignment: CDR1 LNHDA and CDR2 SQIVND (reference sequence). The CDR3 has 15 amino acids. The CDR3, as DNA: TGTGCCAGTAGTTTGGGAACAGCCGGGGATGAAAAACTGTTTTTT. Translated, it gives CASSLGTAGDEKLFF.

Here the CDR3 reads CASSPSGAQYSEQFF. The CDR3 DNA follows: TGTGCCAGCAGCCCTAGCGGGGCCCAGTACTCTGAGCAGTTCTTC. The rearrangement uses TRBV13 and TRBJ2-1; 9 bases map to TRBD2. The CDR3 length is 15 residues. V lost 5 bases and J lost 9; bases outside the gene matches: 11. CDR1 and CDR2 from the germline V gene are PRHDT and FYEKMQ (reference sequence).

J is TRBJ2-2 and V is TRBV5-4; 8 nucleotides align to TRBD2. This CDR3 is built from 16 residues. Germline V gene data show CDR1 as SGHNT and CDR2 as YYREEE (reference sequence). V was pared by 0 bases and J by 6 bases, with 7 bases of the junction left unmatched. The CDR3 spells CASSLGGTSPPGELFF. In DNA, the CDR3 is TGTGCCAGCAGCTTGGGAGGGACTAGTCCCCCCGGGGAGCTGTTTTTT.

This rearrangement joins TRBV6-4 to TRBJ1-6; D call uncertain. The CDR3 extends over 15 amino acids. V was trimmed by 4 bases and J by 0 bases, leaving 7 bases between them. CDR1 is MRHNA and CDR2 is SNTAGT in the germline V gene. DNA for the CDR3: TGTGCCAGCAGTGTGACATTCTCCTATAATTCACCCCTCCACTTT. This sequence encodes CASSVTFSYNSPLHF.

The chain carries TRBV29-1 and TRBJ2-2, with TRBD2 matching 7 bases. Germline V gives CDR1 SQVTM, CDR2 ANQGSEA. This CDR3 is 15 amino acids long. V trimming: 4 bases; J trimming: 7 bases; junction bases outside the gene matches: 12. This CDR3 is CSVGSRGSQSGELFF. The CDR3 bases are TGCAGCGTTGGATCGCGGGGGTCCCAGAGCGGGGAGCTGTTTTTT.

The genes are TRBV15 and TRBJ2-7; the D is unclear. V gave up 3 bases and J gave up 4 bases, with 25 bases separating them. The germline V gene encodes CDR1 LNHNV and CDR2 YYDKDF (reference sequence). The CDR3 totals 18 residues. Written as DNA, the CDR3 is TGTGCCACCAGCAGGACTCGTGACCCACCCCCTAACCAATACGAGCAGTACTTC. Its translation: CATSRTRDPPPNQYEQYF.

CDR3 amino acids: CASSKTFLGPNYGYTF. CDR3 DNA sequence: TGTGCCAGCAGCAAAACTTTCCTGGGGCCCAACTATGGCTACACCTTC. The rearrangement joins TRBV21-1 to TRBJ1-2; the table's D call TRBD1 went unverified against the DNA. TRBV21-1 is a pseudogene locus. This CDR3 region has 16 residues.

This chain connects TRBV6-5 to TRBJ1-6, with 7 bases fitting TRBD1. In germline, CDR1 is MNHEY, CDR2 SVGAGI. V lost 6 bases, J lost 7 bases, and 9 bases stayed unmatched. The CDR3 is 15 amino acids. CDR3 in DNA: TGTGCCAGCAGCCGGGGACAGAGGAAAAATTCACCCCTCCACTTT. Residues: CASSRGQRKNSPLHF.

V is TRBV4-1 and J is TRBJ1-2; D is possibly TRBD1 (5 bases). With 1 base removed from V and 3 bases from J, the gap between germline ends came to 18 bases. The CDR3 extends over 17 amino acids. Germline V CDR1 and CDR2: MGHRA, YSYEKL. CDR3 loop: CASSQVVSSGVHYGYTF. In DNA form, the CDR3 reads TGCGCCAGCAGCCAAGTAGTTTCGTCGGGGGTCCACTATGGCTACACCTTC.

The rearrangement joins TRBV27 to TRBJ2-1, with 11 bases lining up with TRBD2. V lost 2 bases to trimming and J lost 6 bases; unmatched junction nucleotides: 6. CDR3 length: 16 residues. CDR1 is MNHEY, CDR2 SMNVEV, per germline (reference sequence). The CDR3 reads CASSLRGLAGGNEQFF. The CDR3 bases are TGTGCCAGCAGTTTAAGAGGGCTAGCGGGGGGCAATGAGCAGTTCTTC.

The chain uses TRBV6-5 and TRBJ1-1; TRBD1 might be the D (5 bases). Trimming stripped 5 bases from V and 0 bases from J, with 10 bases between. The CDR3 is made up of 14 amino acids. Germline V gene sequence: CDR1 MNHEY, CDR2 SVGAGI. The CDR3 DNA sequence: TGTGCCAGCAGTCGTCCAGGGTTGAACACTGAAGCTTTCTTT. Protein product: CASSRPGLNTEAFF.

V is TRBV7-2 and J is TRBJ1-4, with 7 bases matching TRBD1. This CDR3 region has 13 residues. Germline loops: CDR1 SGHTA, CDR2 FQGNSA. The ends lost 5 bases at V and 10 bases at J; junction bases unmatched: 7. This chain's CDR3 is CASSPHRGGKLFF. The CDR3 DNA reads as TGTGCCAGCAGCCCGCACAGGGGCGGAAAACTGTTTTTT.